The entry below gives a single T cell receptor (beta chain) sequence along with its context. Antigen specificity is unknown. Authors' methods: To classify distant metastasis in papillary thyroid cancer, a model was built from CDR3 differences across clinicopathological groups. TCRdb ran MiXCR on the PCR reads. TCRdb's processing, not the authors' own work, is the source of the V and J calls. Of about 59,000 clones in the sample, roughly 16% were seen once. Thyroid surgery took place with no prior treatment in any patient. The data are from a study of metastatic and nonmetastatic thyroid tumors. Overall study context: Repertoire data that came from the blood and tumor or nodule tissue of malignant and benign thyroid patients were compared.

Findings and caveats of the study: Within blood and tumor, benign nodules reportedly had significantly lower TCR beta diversity than malignant thyroid tumors did.

The CDR3 runs 12 residues. With 8 bases removed from V and 7 bases from J, the gap between germline ends came to 15 bases. Germline loops: CDR1 KGHSH, CDR2 LQKENI. This clonotype was obtained from a male donor with papillary thyroid cancer or a benign thyroid nodule (not recorded which). Some clones in this sample may be carry-over from other donors' samples. The V call is TRBV18, the J call TRBJ2-7; the D gene could be TRBD1 or TRBD2 (5 bases each). Input material: blood. The DNA of the CDR3 is TGTGCCAGCACCCCCGGGACGAGAGAGCAGTACTTC. Translating it yields CASTPGTREQYF.